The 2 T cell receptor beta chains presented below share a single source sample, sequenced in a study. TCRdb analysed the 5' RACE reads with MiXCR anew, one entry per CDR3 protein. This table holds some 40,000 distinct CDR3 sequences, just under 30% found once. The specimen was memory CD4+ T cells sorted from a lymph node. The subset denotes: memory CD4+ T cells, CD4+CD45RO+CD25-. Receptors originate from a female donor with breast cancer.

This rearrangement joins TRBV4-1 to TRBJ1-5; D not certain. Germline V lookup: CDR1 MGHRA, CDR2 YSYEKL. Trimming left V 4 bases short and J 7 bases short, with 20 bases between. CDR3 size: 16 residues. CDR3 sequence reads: CASSLSRAQQGQPQHF. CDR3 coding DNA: TGCGCCAGCAGCCTGAGCCGGGCCCAGCAAGGACAGCCCCAGCATTTT.

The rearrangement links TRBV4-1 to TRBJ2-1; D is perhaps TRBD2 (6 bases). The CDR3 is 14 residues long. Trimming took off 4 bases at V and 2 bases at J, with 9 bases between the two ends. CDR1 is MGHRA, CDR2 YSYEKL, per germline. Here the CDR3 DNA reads TGCGCCAGCAGCCCCCGGGAGCCCTACAATGAGCAGTTCTTC. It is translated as CASSPREPYNEQFF.